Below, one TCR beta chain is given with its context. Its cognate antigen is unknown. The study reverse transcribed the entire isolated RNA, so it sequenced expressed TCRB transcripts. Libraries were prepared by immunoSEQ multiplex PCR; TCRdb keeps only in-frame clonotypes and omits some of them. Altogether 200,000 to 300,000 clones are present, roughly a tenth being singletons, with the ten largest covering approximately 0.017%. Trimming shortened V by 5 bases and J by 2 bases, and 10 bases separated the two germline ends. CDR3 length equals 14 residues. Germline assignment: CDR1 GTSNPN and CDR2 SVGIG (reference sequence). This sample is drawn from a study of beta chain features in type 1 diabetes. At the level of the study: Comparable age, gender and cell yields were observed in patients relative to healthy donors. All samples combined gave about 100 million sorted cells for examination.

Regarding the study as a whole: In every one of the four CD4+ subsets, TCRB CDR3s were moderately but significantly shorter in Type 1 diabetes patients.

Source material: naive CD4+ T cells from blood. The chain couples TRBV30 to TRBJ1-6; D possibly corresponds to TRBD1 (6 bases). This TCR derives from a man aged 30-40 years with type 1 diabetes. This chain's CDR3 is CAWADSAYNSPLHF. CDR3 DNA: TGTGCCTGGGCGGACAGTGCCTATAATTCACCCCTCCACTTT. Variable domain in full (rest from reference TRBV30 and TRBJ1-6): SQTIHQWPATLVQPVGSPLSLECTVEGTSNPNLYWYRQAAGRGLQLLFYSVGIGQISSEVPQNLSASRPQDRQFILSSKKLLLSDSGFYLCAWADSAYNSPLHFGNGTRLTVT.